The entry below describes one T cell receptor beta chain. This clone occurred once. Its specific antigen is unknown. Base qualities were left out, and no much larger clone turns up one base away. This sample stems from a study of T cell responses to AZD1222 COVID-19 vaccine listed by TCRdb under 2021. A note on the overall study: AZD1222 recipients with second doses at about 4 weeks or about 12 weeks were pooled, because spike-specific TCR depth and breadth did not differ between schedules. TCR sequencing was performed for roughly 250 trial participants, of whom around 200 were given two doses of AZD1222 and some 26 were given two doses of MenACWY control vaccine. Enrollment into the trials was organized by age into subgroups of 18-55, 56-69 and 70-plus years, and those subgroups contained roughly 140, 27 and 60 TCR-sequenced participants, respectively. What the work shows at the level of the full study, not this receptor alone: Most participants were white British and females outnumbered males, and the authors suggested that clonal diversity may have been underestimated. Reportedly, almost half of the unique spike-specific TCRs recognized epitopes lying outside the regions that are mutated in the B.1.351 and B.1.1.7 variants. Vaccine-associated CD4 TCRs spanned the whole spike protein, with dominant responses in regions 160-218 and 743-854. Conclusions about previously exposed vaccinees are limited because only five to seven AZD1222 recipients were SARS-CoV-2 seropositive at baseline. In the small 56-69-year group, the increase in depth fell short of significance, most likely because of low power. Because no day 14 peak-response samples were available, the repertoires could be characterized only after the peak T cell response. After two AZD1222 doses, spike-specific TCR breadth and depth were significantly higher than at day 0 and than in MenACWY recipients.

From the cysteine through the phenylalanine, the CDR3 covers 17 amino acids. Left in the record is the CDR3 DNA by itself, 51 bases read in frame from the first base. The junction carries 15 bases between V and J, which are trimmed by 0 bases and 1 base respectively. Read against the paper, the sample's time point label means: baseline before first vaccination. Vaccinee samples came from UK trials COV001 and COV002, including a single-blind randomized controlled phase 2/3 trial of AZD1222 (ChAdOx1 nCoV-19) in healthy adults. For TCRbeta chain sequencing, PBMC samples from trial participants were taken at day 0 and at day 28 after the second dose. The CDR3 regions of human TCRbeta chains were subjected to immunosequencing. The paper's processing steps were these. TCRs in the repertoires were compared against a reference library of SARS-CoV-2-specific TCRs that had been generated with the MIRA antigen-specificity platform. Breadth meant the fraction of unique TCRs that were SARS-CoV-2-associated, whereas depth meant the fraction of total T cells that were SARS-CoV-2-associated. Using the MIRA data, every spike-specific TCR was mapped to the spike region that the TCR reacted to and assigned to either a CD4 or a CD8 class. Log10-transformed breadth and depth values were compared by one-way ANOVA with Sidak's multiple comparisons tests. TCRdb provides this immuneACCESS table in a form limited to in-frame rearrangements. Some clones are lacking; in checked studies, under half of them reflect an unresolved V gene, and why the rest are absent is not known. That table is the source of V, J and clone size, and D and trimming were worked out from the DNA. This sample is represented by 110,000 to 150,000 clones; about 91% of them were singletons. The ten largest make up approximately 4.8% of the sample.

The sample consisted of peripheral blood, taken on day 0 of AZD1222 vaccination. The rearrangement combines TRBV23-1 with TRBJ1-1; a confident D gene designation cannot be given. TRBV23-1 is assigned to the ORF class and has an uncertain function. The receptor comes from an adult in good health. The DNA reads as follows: TGCGCCAGCAGTCAATCGGATGGGAAGGTGGCGAACACTGAAGCTTTCTTT. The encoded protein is CASSQSDGKVANTEAFF.